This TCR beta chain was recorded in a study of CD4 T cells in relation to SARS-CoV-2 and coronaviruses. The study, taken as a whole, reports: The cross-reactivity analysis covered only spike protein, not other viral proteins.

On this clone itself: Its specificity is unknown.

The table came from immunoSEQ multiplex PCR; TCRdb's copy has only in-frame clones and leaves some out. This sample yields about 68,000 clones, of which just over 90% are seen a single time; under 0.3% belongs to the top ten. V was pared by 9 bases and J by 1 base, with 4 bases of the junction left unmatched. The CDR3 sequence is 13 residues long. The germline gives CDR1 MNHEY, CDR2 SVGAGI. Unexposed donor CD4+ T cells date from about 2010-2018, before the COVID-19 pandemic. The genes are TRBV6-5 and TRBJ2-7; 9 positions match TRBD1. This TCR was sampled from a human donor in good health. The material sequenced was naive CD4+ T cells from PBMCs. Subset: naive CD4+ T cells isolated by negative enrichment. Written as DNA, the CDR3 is TGTGCCAGTCGGACAGGGGTTTCCTACGAGCAGTACTTC. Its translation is CASRTGVSYEQYF.